A single T cell receptor (beta chain) is shown here with its context. The entry originates in a study of molecular identifiers for immune sequencing clone quantification. Via MiXCR, TCRdb re-called the PCR reads, giving one row per CDR3 protein. The sample includes 550,000 to 750,000 distinct CDR3 sequences, approximately 20% of them seen just once. The clonotype originates from a human donor in good health. Some libraries in this study had Jurkat cell RNA spiked in. Sequencing used naive CD8+ T cells from blood, with Jurkat cell RNA spiked in. Specified subset: FACS-sorted CD8+CD4-CCR7+CD45RA+ naive T cells.

CDR3 region: CASGPTGNQPQHF. For the CDR3, the DNA is TGTGCCAGCGGCCCGACAGGCAATCAGCCCCAGCATTTT. The chain joins TRBV27 to TRBJ1-5, with D perhaps TRBD1 (5 bases). CDR1 and CDR2 from the germline V gene are MNHEY and SMNVEV (reference sequence). The CDR3 extends over 13 amino acids. V shed 8 bases and J shed 2 bases, with 10 bases lying between them.